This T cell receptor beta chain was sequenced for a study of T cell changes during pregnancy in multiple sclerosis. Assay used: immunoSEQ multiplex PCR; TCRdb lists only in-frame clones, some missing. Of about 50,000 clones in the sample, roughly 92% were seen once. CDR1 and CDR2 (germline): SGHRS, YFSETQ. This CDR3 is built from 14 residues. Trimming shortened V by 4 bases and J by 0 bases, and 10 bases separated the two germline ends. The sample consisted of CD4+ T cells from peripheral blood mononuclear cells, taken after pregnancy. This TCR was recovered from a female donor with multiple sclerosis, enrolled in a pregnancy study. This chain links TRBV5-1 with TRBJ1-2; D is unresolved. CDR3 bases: TGCGCCAGCAGCGTGTCCCTAGCTAACTATGGCTACACCTTC. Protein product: CASSVSLANYGYTF.